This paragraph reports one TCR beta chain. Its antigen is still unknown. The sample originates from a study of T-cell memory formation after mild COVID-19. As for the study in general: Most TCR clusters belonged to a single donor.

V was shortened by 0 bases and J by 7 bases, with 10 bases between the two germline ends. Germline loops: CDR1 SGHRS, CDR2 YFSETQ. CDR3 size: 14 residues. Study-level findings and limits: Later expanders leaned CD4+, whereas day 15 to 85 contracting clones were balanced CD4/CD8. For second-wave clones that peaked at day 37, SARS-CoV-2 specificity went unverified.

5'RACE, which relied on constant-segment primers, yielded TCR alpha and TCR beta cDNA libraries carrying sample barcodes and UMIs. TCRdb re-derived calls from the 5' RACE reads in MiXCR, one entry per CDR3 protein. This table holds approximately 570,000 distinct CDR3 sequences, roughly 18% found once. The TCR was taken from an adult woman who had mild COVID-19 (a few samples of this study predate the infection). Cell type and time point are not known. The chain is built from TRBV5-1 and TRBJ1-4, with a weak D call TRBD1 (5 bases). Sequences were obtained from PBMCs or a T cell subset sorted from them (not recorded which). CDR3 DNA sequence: TGCGCCAGCAGCTTGGCTGGGGCTGGTGAAAAACTGTTTTTT. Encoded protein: CASSLAGAGEKLFF.